Listed below are T cell receptor beta chains from one sample, sequenced in a study of OX40 agonist ivuxolimab in advanced cancers. The method was immunoSEQ multiplex PCR; TCRdb's version includes in-frame clones alone and lacks a portion of them. This table holds about 77,000 clones, 65% to 90% found once. Specimen: CD4+ or CD8+ T cells sorted from blood, collected in a trial of the OX40 agonist ivuxolimab. These receptor sequences come from an adult with an advanced solid tumor such as melanoma, head and neck, liver or kidney cancer. CDR3s include the opening cysteine and the closing phenylalanine or tryptophan. Each record gives: clone size, V gene, J gene, D gene, CDR3 DNA, CDR3 protein. D genes are given only for firm matches. Clone size is given for some rows only: seen once, a few or many times, or a class if the clone is expanded.

abundance: few
v_gene: TRBV5-6
j_gene: TRBJ2-7
d_gene: TRBD2
CDR3nt: TGTGCCAGCAGCTTCGTTCGGGGGGGCGTTCTCGGCGAGCAGTACTTC
CDR3aa: CASSFVRGGVLGEQYF

abundance: -
v_gene: TRBV6-1
j_gene: TRBJ2-4
d_gene: -
CDR3nt: TGTGCCAGCAGTCCCCTGAAGGGGGAGCTAAACATTCAGTACTTC
CDR3aa: CASSPLKGELNIQYF

abundance: -
v_gene: TRBV15
j_gene: TRBJ1-3
d_gene: -
CDR3nt: TGTGCCACCAGCAGAGATGTGGGTACTGGAAACACCATATATTTT
CDR3aa: CATSRDVGTGNTIYF

abundance: -
v_gene: TRBV2
j_gene: TRBJ1-2
d_gene: TRBD1
CDR3nt: TGTGCCAGCAGGGAGGAGACAGGGCCTGAACGAGGCTACACCTTC
CDR3aa: CASREETGPERGYTF

abundance: few
v_gene: TRBV2
j_gene: TRBJ2-7
d_gene: -
CDR3nt: TGTGCCAGCAGTTTTGGGGGCTACGAGCAGTACTTC
CDR3aa: CASSFGGYEQYF

abundance: -
v_gene: TRBV30
j_gene: TRBJ2-1
d_gene: -
CDR3nt: TGTGCCTGCACGGGGGACCTCTCCTACAATGAGCAGTTCTTC
CDR3aa: CACTGDLSYNEQFF

abundance: -
v_gene: TRBV6-6
j_gene: TRBJ2-7
d_gene: -
CDR3nt: TGTGCCAGCAGTCCCTCCCGCGAGCAGTACTTC
CDR3aa: CASSPSREQYF

abundance: -
v_gene: TRBV10-1
j_gene: TRBJ1-3
d_gene: TRBD1
CDR3nt: TGCGCCAGCAGGTTACAGGGGGCGTCTGGAAACACCATATATTTT
CDR3aa: CASRLQGASGNTIYF

abundance: -
v_gene: TRBV7-6
j_gene: TRBJ2-3
d_gene: -
CDR3nt: TGTGCCAGCAGCTTAGCCAGGGGCATCGGTGGTACGCAGTATTTT
CDR3aa: CASSLARGIGGTQYF

abundance: once
v_gene: TRBV7-2
j_gene: TRBJ1-5
d_gene: -
CDR3nt: TGTGCCAGCAGCTCAAACCTCGGGGGTCAGCCCCAGCATTTT
CDR3aa: CASSSNLGGQPQHF

abundance: -
v_gene: TRBV6-5
j_gene: TRBJ2-1
d_gene: -
CDR3nt: TGTGCCAGCAGCCTTTTGGGGGGGGGCCACAATGAGCAGTTCTTC
CDR3aa: CASSLLGGGHNEQFF

abundance: -
v_gene: TRBV7-2
j_gene: TRBJ2-2
d_gene: TRBD1
CDR3nt: TGTGCCAGCAGCAAACAGGGGTACACCGGGGAGCTGTTTTTT
CDR3aa: CASSKQGYTGELFF

abundance: once
v_gene: TRBV10-3
j_gene: TRBJ2-3
d_gene: -
CDR3nt: TGTGCCATCAGCGAAGAGGGGTTGTTAGATACGCAGTATTTT
CDR3aa: CAISEEGLLDTQYF

abundance: -
v_gene: TRBV4-3
j_gene: TRBJ2-2
d_gene: TRBD2
CDR3nt: TGCGCCAGCAGCCCGCAGGGGCTAGCGGGGACTACCGGGGAGCTGTTTTTT
CDR3aa: CASSPQGLAGTTGELFF

abundance: -
v_gene: TRBV7-2
j_gene: TRBJ2-5
d_gene: TRBD2
CDR3nt: TGTGCCAGCAGCTCCGGGACTAGCGGGGAGACCCAGTACTTC
CDR3aa: CASSSGTSGETQYF

abundance: -
v_gene: TRBV6-5
j_gene: TRBJ1-1
d_gene: -
CDR3nt: TGTGCCAGCGCCAGGGGAGCGAACACTGAAGCTTTCTTT
CDR3aa: CASARGANTEAFF

abundance: -
v_gene: TRBV7-2
j_gene: TRBJ2-7
d_gene: -
CDR3nt: TGTGCCAGCAGCTTAGCCCGGTCCGCCTACGAGCAGTACTTC
CDR3aa: CASSLARSAYEQYF

abundance: -
v_gene: TRBV19
j_gene: TRBJ2-6
d_gene: -
CDR3nt: TGTGCCAGTAGTATTCTGAGCTCTGGGGCCAACGTCCTGACTTTC
CDR3aa: CASSILSSGANVLTF

abundance: -
v_gene: TRBV7-9
j_gene: TRBJ2-2
d_gene: -
CDR3nt: TGTGCCAGCAGCTTATCCCGCGGGCGGGCGGGGTTCACCGGGGAGCTGTTTTTT
CDR3aa: CASSLSRGRAGFTGELFF

abundance: -
v_gene: TRBV4-1
j_gene: TRBJ2-3
d_gene: -
CDR3nt: TGCGCCAGCAGCCACGCCAGGGGGGTAGGGGATCCAGATACGCAGTATTTT
CDR3aa: CASSHARGVGDPDTQYF

abundance: -
v_gene: TRBV5-1
j_gene: TRBJ2-5
d_gene: TRBD1
CDR3nt: TGCGCCAGCAGCTGGGATGACAGGGGCGTCTACTTC
CDR3aa: CASSWDDRGVYF

abundance: -
v_gene: TRBV19
j_gene: TRBJ2-5
d_gene: -
CDR3nt: TGTGCCAGTAGTATAGGGGTCGGGGAGACCCAGTACTTC
CDR3aa: CASSIGVGETQYF

abundance: once
v_gene: TRBV2
j_gene: TRBJ2-2
d_gene: -
CDR3nt: TGTGCCAGCAGCGCCTCCATTTTGCGGATGAGGAACACCGGGGAGCTGTTTTTT
CDR3aa: CASSASILRMRNTGELFF

abundance: once
v_gene: TRBV18
j_gene: TRBJ1-1
d_gene: -
CDR3nt: TGTGCCAGCTCACCAGGGCTAACCGACACTGAAGCTTTCTTT
CDR3aa: CASSPGLTDTEAFF

abundance: -
v_gene: TRBV6-6
j_gene: TRBJ1-1
d_gene: TRBD1
CDR3nt: TGTGCCAGCATCCTAGGGGGCAGAAGGGACACTGAAGCTTTCTTT
CDR3aa: CASILGGRRDTEAFF

abundance: -
v_gene: TRBV6-5
j_gene: TRBJ1-4
d_gene: TRBD1
CDR3nt: TGTGCCAGCAGTCTACCGGGACAGGGCGGAAAACTGTTTTTT
CDR3aa: CASSLPGQGGKLFF

abundance: -
v_gene: TRBV27
j_gene: TRBJ1-1
d_gene: TRBD1
CDR3nt: TGTGCCAGCAGTTTAAGGCCGAGACAGGGGACTGGAGCTTTCTTT
CDR3aa: CASSLRPRQGTGAFF

abundance: -
v_gene: TRBV6-1
j_gene: TRBJ1-2
d_gene: -
CDR3nt: TGTGCCAGCAGTGAAGAACAAGGGGAGGGGGGCTATGGCTACACCTTC
CDR3aa: CASSEEQGEGGYGYTF

abundance: once
v_gene: TRBV4-3
j_gene: TRBJ1-1
d_gene: -
CDR3nt: TGCGCCAGCAGCCAAGATTTCTGGGCGCTGAACACTGAAGCTTTCTTT
CDR3aa: CASSQDFWALNTEAFF

abundance: -
v_gene: TRBV5-5
j_gene: TRBJ1-1
d_gene: -
CDR3nt: TGTGCCAGCAGCTTCGGACAGTTGGGCACTGAAGCTTTCTTT
CDR3aa: CASSFGQLGTEAFF

abundance: -
v_gene: TRBV5-1
j_gene: TRBJ2-3
d_gene: TRBD2
CDR3nt: TGCGCCAGCAGCGTTCTAGCGGGGGGCACAGATACGCAGTATTTT
CDR3aa: CASSVLAGGTDTQYF

abundance: -
v_gene: TRBV7-8
j_gene: TRBJ1-5
d_gene: -
CDR3nt: TGTGCCAGCAGCAGTTACCTTGGCAATCAGCCCCAGCATTTT
CDR3aa: CASSSYLGNQPQHF

abundance: few
v_gene: TRBV7-3
j_gene: TRBJ1-5
d_gene: -
CDR3nt: TGTGCCAGCAGCAAGACAGCTTTTCAGCCCCAGCATTTT
CDR3aa: CASSKTAFQPQHF

abundance: -
v_gene: TRBV4-2
j_gene: TRBJ1-2
d_gene: TRBD1
CDR3nt: TGTGCCAGCAGCCAAGAAGCGCAGGGGGACTATGGCTACACCTTC
CDR3aa: CASSQEAQGDYGYTF

abundance: -
v_gene: TRBV5-5
j_gene: TRBJ1-5
d_gene: -
CDR3nt: TGTGCCAGCAGTTCGGGGATCACAAATCAGCCCCAGCATTTT
CDR3aa: CASSSGITNQPQHF

abundance: -
v_gene: TRBV6-5
j_gene: TRBJ1-1
d_gene: -
CDR3nt: TGTGCCAGCAGTTACCGGGGTCGAGGAAACACTGAAGCTTTCTTT
CDR3aa: CASSYRGRGNTEAFF

abundance: -
v_gene: TRBV7-6
j_gene: TRBJ1-2
d_gene: TRBD1
CDR3nt: TGTGCCAGCAGCCTACCAGGGGGGAGAGGCTACACCTTC
CDR3aa: CASSLPGGRGYTF

abundance: -
v_gene: TRBV4-2
j_gene: TRBJ2-5
d_gene: TRBD2
CDR3nt: TGTGCCAGCAGCCGCGTACCGGGACTAGCTTCAGAGACCCAGTACTTC
CDR3aa: CASSRVPGLASETQYF

abundance: -
v_gene: TRBV6-6
j_gene: TRBJ2-1
d_gene: TRBD1
CDR3nt: TGTGCCAGCAGTTACTCCGACAGGGCCAATGAGCAGTTCTTC
CDR3aa: CASSYSDRANEQFF

abundance: few
v_gene: TRBV7-2
j_gene: TRBJ2-5
d_gene: -
CDR3nt: TGTGCCAGCAGCTTAGCGGAACCTCTGGGGACCCAGTACTTC
CDR3aa: CASSLAEPLGTQYF

abundance: -
v_gene: TRBV11-2
j_gene: TRBJ1-5
d_gene: -
CDR3nt: TGTGCCAGCAGCTTACGGGGGTATAGCAATCAGCCCCAGCATTTT
CDR3aa: CASSLRGYSNQPQHF

abundance: -
v_gene: TRBV19
j_gene: TRBJ2-5
d_gene: TRBD2
CDR3nt: TGTGCCACCGAGTCAGCGGGGCCCACTGGGACCCAGTACTTC
CDR3aa: CATESAGPTGTQYF

abundance: -
v_gene: TRBV6-5
j_gene: TRBJ1-1
d_gene: -
CDR3nt: TGTGCCAGCAGTTACGGGACACCGAACACTGAAGCTTTCTTT
CDR3aa: CASSYGTPNTEAFF

abundance: few
v_gene: TRBV6-1
j_gene: TRBJ2-7
d_gene: -
CDR3nt: TGTGCCACCCGACCACAGGAGGCCAGCTCCTACGAGCAGTACTTC
CDR3aa: CATRPQEASSYEQYF

abundance: -
v_gene: TRBV19
j_gene: TRBJ1-4
d_gene: -
CDR3nt: TGTGCCAGTAGTATTGGTTACGGCCCTAATGAAAAACTGTTTTTT
CDR3aa: CASSIGYGPNEKLFF

abundance: -
v_gene: TRBV2
j_gene: TRBJ1-2
d_gene: -
CDR3nt: TGTGCCAGCACGCAGGCCGGCGGGCCCTATGGCTACACCTTC
CDR3aa: CASTQAGGPYGYTF

abundance: -
v_gene: TRBV18
j_gene: TRBJ1-3
d_gene: -
CDR3nt: TGTGCCAGCTCACCCCTCGCAACGTCCGGGGCATCCCATGGAAACACCATATATTTT
CDR3aa: CASSPLATSGASHGNTIYF

abundance: -
v_gene: TRBV7-3
j_gene: TRBJ2-5
d_gene: -
CDR3nt: TGTGCCAGCAGCCGGGGTCTCGGGGAGACCCAGTACTTC
CDR3aa: CASSRGLGETQYF

abundance: -
v_gene: TRBV5-5
j_gene: TRBJ2-7
d_gene: TRBD1
CDR3nt: TGTGCCAGCAGCTTGTCGCGGAGGGGACAGGGGGTCCCCTACGAGCAGTACTTC
CDR3aa: CASSLSRRGQGVPYEQYF

abundance: -
v_gene: TRBV14
j_gene: TRBJ2-1
d_gene: TRBD2
CDR3nt: TGTGCCAGCAGCCAAGATAGGAACGAGCGGGGGGTACTTTCCTACAATGAGCAGTTCTTC
CDR3aa: CASSQDRNERGVLSYNEQFF

abundance: -
v_gene: TRBV19
j_gene: TRBJ2-5
d_gene: -
CDR3nt: TGTGCCAGTAGTATGACCAGCCAAGAGACCCAGTACTTC
CDR3aa: CASSMTSQETQYF

abundance: -
v_gene: TRBV7-2
j_gene: TRBJ2-1
d_gene: -
CDR3nt: TGTGCCAGCAGCCCGCCTAACTACAATGAGCAGTTCTTC
CDR3aa: CASSPPNYNEQFF

abundance: once
v_gene: TRBV19
j_gene: TRBJ2-7
d_gene: TRBD1
CDR3nt: TGTGCCAGTAGCGACCCACAGGGGTTAGGCTACGAGCAGTACTTC
CDR3aa: CASSDPQGLGYEQYF

abundance: once
v_gene: TRBV7-2
j_gene: TRBJ2-5
d_gene: -
CDR3nt: TGTGCCAGCAGCTTAGTATGGAGGGGAGAGACCCAGTACTTC
CDR3aa: CASSLVWRGETQYF

abundance: -
v_gene: TRBV19
j_gene: TRBJ2-3
d_gene: -
CDR3nt: TGTGCCACCCTACCCTCGGAGCTCAGCACAGATACGCAGTATTTT
CDR3aa: CATLPSELSTDTQYF

abundance: -
v_gene: TRBV7-2
j_gene: TRBJ2-2
d_gene: -
CDR3nt: TGTGCCAGCAGCCCGGCGGTGAACACCGGGGAGCTGTTTTTT
CDR3aa: CASSPAVNTGELFF

abundance: -
v_gene: TRBV10-1
j_gene: TRBJ1-4
d_gene: -
CDR3nt: TGCGCCAGCAGTGAGTCGACTCCACCTTACCATGCAACTAATGAAAAACTGTTTTTT
CDR3aa: CASSESTPPYHATNEKLFF

abundance: few
v_gene: TRBV11-2
j_gene: TRBJ1-2
d_gene: TRBD1
CDR3nt: TGTGCCAGCAGCCCCACGCAGACAGGGAGTGGCTACACCTTC
CDR3aa: CASSPTQTGSGYTF

abundance: once
v_gene: TRBV2
j_gene: TRBJ2-4
d_gene: -
CDR3nt: TGTGCCAGCAGTGAAGAATCACGACTGCTAGCCAAAAACATTCAGTACTTC
CDR3aa: CASSEESRLLAKNIQYF